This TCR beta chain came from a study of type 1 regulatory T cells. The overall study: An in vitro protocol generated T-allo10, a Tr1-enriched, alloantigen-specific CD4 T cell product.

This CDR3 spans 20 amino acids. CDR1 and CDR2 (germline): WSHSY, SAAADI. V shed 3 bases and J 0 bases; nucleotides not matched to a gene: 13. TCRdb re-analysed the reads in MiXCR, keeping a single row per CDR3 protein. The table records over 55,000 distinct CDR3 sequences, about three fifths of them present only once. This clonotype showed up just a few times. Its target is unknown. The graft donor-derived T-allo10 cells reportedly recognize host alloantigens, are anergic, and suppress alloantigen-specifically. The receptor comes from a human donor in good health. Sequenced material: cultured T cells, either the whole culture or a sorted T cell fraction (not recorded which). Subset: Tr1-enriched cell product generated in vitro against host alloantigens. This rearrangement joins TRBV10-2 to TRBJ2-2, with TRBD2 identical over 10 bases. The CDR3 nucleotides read TGCGCCAGCAGTGATCTCCTAGCGGGGGATAAGGTCGCGAACACCGGGGAGCTGTTTTTT. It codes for CASSDLLAGDKVANTGELFF.